This T cell receptor (beta chain) appears in the sequencing data of a study of blood T cell repertoires in COVID-19 (dated by TCRdb to about 2020). Context from the whole study: The collaborator samples originated in the United States, Italy and Spain and spanned the acute and convalescent phases of COVID-19. The dataset comprised deeply sampled blood TCRbeta repertoires from subjects exposed to, actively infected with, or recovered from COVID-19. Samples were obtained from the ongoing ImmuneRACE study (first 160 participants) and from over 1,000 subjects provided by 6 global collaborators. The material from the prospective study consisted of cDNA or gDNA derived from T cells, B-cell-depleted T cells, or PBMCs. Where available, HLA class I and class II types were obtained from metadata supplied by the sample provider rather than from assay-based typing. The repertoires were released in a freely available public database meant as a resource for research on the immune response to SARS-CoV-2. A de-identified subject ID, COVID-19 status, age in years and sex were almost always included in the sample metadata.

On this clone itself: The antigen it recognizes is unknown. The record has no base qualities; no much larger clone is one base away.

Results the study describes overall, beyond this receptor: Clinical and demographic metadata were provided uncurated, with the amount varying by source and participant.

The collaborating institutions used their own protocols to collect whole blood in K2EDTA tubes. For TCRbeta analysis, collaborators shipped samples as frozen whole blood, isolated PBMCs, or DNA extracted from either of those sample types. The immunoSEQ Assay, a bias-controlled multiplex PCR, was used to amplify TCRbeta CDR3 regions from genomic DNA. The published analysis was carried out like this. Nucleated cell counts per sample were estimated from amplification of reference gene primers within the assay. Sequence reads were collapsed and filtered to measure the absolute abundance of every unique TCRbeta CDR3 rearrangement. For each sample, productive Simpson clonality was calculated as the square root of Simpson's diversity index across productive rearrangements. Not all clones reach the TCRdb copy of this immuneACCESS table, which keeps in-frame sequences only. Checked studies attribute under half of the gap to unresolved V genes and leave the rest unexplained. V and J calls and clone size are those listed in that table; D and trimming were worked out from the DNA. For this sample there are about 54,000 clones; 90% appear just once. The ten largest account for roughly 7.6% of the sample.

V is shortened by 2 bases, J by 0 bases, and the region joining them spans 14 bases. The CDR3 holds 16 amino acids from the cysteine to the phenylalanine. Only CDR3 DNA remains: 48 bases, in frame from the first base. Reading the germline V gene gives CDR1 MNHNS and CDR2 SASEGT. This clonotype was sampled from a woman between 40 and 55 years old with active COVID-19. Sequencing was performed on peripheral blood. The rearrangement combines TRBV6-1 with TRBJ2-7; the D gene is perhaps TRBD2, on 5 matching bases. The CDR3 loop reads CASSEWGSGRSYEQYF. The DNA is as follows: TGTGCCAGCAGTGAATGGGGAAGCGGCCGCTCCTACGAGCAGTACTTC.